The sequence of this TCR beta chain was determined in a study of T cells in Graves' hyperthyroidism and ophthalmopathy. Germline V CDR1 and CDR2: MNHNY, SVGAGI (reference sequence). This CDR3 is built from 15 residues. Germline trimming cut 2 bases from V and 6 bases from J; bases unmatched to any gene: 6. Amplified regions were TCR beta CDR3 sequences from RNA transcripts. Using the HTBI primer set, a first-round RT-PCR was run on the TCR CDR3. TCRdb analysed the multiplex PCR reads with MiXCR anew, one entry per CDR3 protein. Among over 500,000 distinct CDR3 sequences listed, 14% were seen once. This clonotype was observed a handful of times.

The chain recombines TRBV6-6 with TRBJ2-1; TRBD1 matches at 8 bases. Sequencing used blood. This clonotype originated in a woman aged 40-49 years with Graves' hyperthyroidism. The DNA for the CDR3 is TGTGCCAGCAGTTACAGGACAGGGATAATCAATGAGCAGTTCTTC. Translating it yields CASSYRTGIINEQFF.